This T cell receptor (beta chain) appears in the sequencing data of a study of OX40 agonist ivuxolimab in advanced cancers. Whole-study context: The treatment was a fully human IgG2 OX40 agonist, ivuxolimab. Broader study findings: On average, a greater number of expanded clones characterised CD8+ T cells relative to CD4+. Partial responders treated at 0.1-3.0 mg/kg exhibited clonal expansion among the lowest measured. Both blood CD4+ and CD8+ T cells showed clonal growth by week 6 at 0.1 to 3.0 mg/kg.

Some clones are missing from TCRdb's copy, which holds only in-frame ones; the method was immunoSEQ multiplex PCR. The sample has around 80,000 clones, around 88% seen once; the top ten hold 0.76%. V was clipped by 2 bases and J by 0 bases; unmatched bases: 6. This CDR3 has 18 amino acids. Germline V gene sequence: CDR1 MDHEN, CDR2 SYDVKM. As to this clone: Antigen specificity is unknown.

Sample: CD4+ or CD8+ T cells sorted from blood, taken in a trial of the OX40 agonist ivuxolimab. The V call is TRBV28, the J call TRBJ2-6; 8 nucleotides align to TRBD1. This receptor was obtained from an adult with an advanced solid tumor such as melanoma, head and neck, liver or kidney cancer. CDR3 in amino acids: CASSLRQGATSGANVLTF. In DNA form, the CDR3 reads TGTGCCAGCAGTTTACGTCAGGGGGCGACCTCTGGGGCCAACGTCCTGACTTTC.